The 22 T cell receptor beta chains below come from one sample, sequenced in a study of cytomegalovirus exposure and HLA in healthy donors. Here immunoSEQ multiplex PCR was the method, and the copy in TCRdb shows in-frame clones only, minus some. Here the sample spans about 110,000 clones, about 87% being singletons. The source material was PBMCs. The receptors originated from a woman aged 18-29 years in good health and CMV-seropositive.

The gene calls are TRBV6-1 and TRBJ1-1, with 9 bases aligning to TRBD1. Germline CDR1 MNHNS, CDR2 SASEGT. The CDR3 is 16 residues long. Trimming took 2 bases from V and 0 from J; bases not matched to a gene: 4. The CDR3 DNA follows: TGTGCCAGCAGTGAATACACAGGGGGCCTGAACACTGAAGCTTTCTTT. Its translation is CASSEYTGGLNTEAFF.

The chain joins TRBV10-1 to TRBJ1-1; TRBD1 matches 8 bases. J gave up 1 base and V 0 bases, and 1 base lay outside the gene matches. The CDR3 covers 15 residues. Germline V gene data show CDR1 as WNHNN and CDR2 as SYGVQD (reference sequence). The CDR3 loop reads CASSESGTGNTEAFF. The CDR3 DNA follows: TGCGCCAGCAGTGAGTCGGGGACAGGGAACACTGAAGCTTTCTTT.

CDR3 coding DNA: TGTGCCAGCTCACGAACACGTTCAGGGATGGTGACTGAAGCTTTCTTT. It codes for CASSRTRSGMVTEAFF. The chain combines TRBV18 with TRBJ1-1, with D maybe TRBD1 (5 bases). The CDR3 is 16 amino acids. Trimming took off 4 bases at V and 5 bases at J, with 20 bases between the two ends. The germline CDR1 and CDR2 sequences are KGHSH and LQKENI.

The chain uses TRBV27 and TRBJ1-1; D may be TRBD1 (6 bases). This CDR3 spans 12 amino acids. Between the trimmed V and J ends, which lost 6 bases and 6 bases, there was a span of 11 bases. Germline CDR1 is MNHEY and CDR2 is SMNVEV (reference sequence). CDR3 amino acids: CASSGTTPEAFF. The CDR3 DNA reads as TGTGCCAGCAGCGGGACAACTCCTGAAGCTTTCTTT.

The rearrangement joins TRBV21-1 to TRBJ1-3; TRBD1 is the table's D call, not checked against the DNA. TRBV21-1 is recorded as a pseudogene. The CDR3 has 14 residues. The CDR3 loop is CASDDRGHGNTIYF. In DNA, the CDR3 is TGTGCCAGCGATGACAGGGGGCACGGAAACACCATATATTTT.

The chain couples TRBV20-1 to TRBJ2-3, with D hard to call. Per the germline V gene, CDR1 is DFQATT and CDR2 is SNEGSKA (reference sequence). The length of the CDR3 is 10 residues. V was clipped by 5 bases and J by 4 bases, with 4 bases between them. DNA of the CDR3: TGCAGTGCTTACTCAGATACGCAGTATTTT. It codes for CSAYSDTQYF.

V usage is TRBV5-4 and J usage is TRBJ2-3, with 9 bases aligning to TRBD1. Germline-derived CDR1 and CDR2 are SGHNT and YYREEE (reference sequence). The CDR3 has 16 residues. Unmatched junction bases numbered 12, after V lost 4 bases and J lost 6 bases. The DNA of the CDR3 is TGTGCCAGCAGCACTCCCGGGACAGGGTGGACGGATACGCAGTATTTT. Amino acids: CASSTPGTGWTDTQYF.

This chain connects TRBV7-2 to TRBJ1-1, with TRBD1 as a possible D gene (5 bases). CDR1 is SGHTA and CDR2 is FQGNSA in the germline V gene. This CDR3 comprises 14 residues. The V end lost 0 bases, the J end lost 6 bases, and 11 bases lay between the germline ends. The CDR3 loop is CASSLALGGAEAFF. Here the CDR3 DNA reads TGTGCCAGCAGCTTAGCGCTGGGGGGAGCTGAAGCTTTCTTT.

This clone turned up a few times. V is TRBV9 and J is TRBJ1-6; TRBD1 matches at 10 bases. The CDR3 has 15 residues. In germline, CDR1 is SGDLS, CDR2 YYNGEE. V dropped 3 bases and J dropped 10; count of bases not matched to a gene: 7. The CDR3 DNA is TGTGCCAGCAGCGACGGGGACAGGGGAAGATCACCCCTCCACTTT. This codes for CASSDGDRGRSPLHF.

This chain connects TRBV9 to TRBJ1-4; TRBD1 agrees at 10 bases. The junction had 6 bases not matched to a gene; V was cut back by 0 bases and J by 4 bases. Per germline, CDR1 SGDLS and CDR2 YYNGEE. This CDR3 region has 17 residues. The CDR3, as DNA: TGTGCCAGCAGCGTAGCCAGGACAGGGGGATTTAATGAAAAACTGTTTTTT. Its protein product is CASSVARTGGFNEKLFF. Full variable domain (rest looked up from reference TRBV9 and TRBJ1-4): DSGVTQTPKHLITATGQRVTLRCSPRSGDLSVYWYQQSLDQGLQFLIQYYNGEERAKGNILERFSAQQFPDLHSELNLSSLELGDSALYFCASSVARTGGFNEKLFFGSGTQLSVL.

The chain recombines TRBV7-2 with TRBJ2-3, with TRBD2 as a possible D gene (6 bases). V lost 5 bases and J lost 4, with 10 bases in between. This CDR3 spans 13 amino acids. The germline gives CDR1 SGHTA, CDR2 FQGNSA. The CDR3 nucleotides are TGTGCCAGCAGCACGACTAGAGCAGATACGCAGTATTTT. Translated, it gives CASSTTRADTQYF.

The chain carries TRBV5-1 and TRBJ1-1, with D uncertain. Germline V lookup: CDR1 SGHRS, CDR2 YFSETQ. Trimming cost V 2 bases and J 4 bases, with 12 bases left between them. CDR3 length: 14 residues. The CDR3: CASSFGEVGTEAFF. CDR3 coding DNA: TGCGCCAGCAGCTTCGGGGAAGTGGGCACTGAAGCTTTCTTT.

The chain links TRBV6-6 to TRBJ1-2; D gene ambiguous. CDR1 and CDR2 from the germline V gene are MNHNY and SVGAGI (reference sequence). The CDR3 runs to 12 residues. V was shortened by 6 bases and J by 5 bases, with 10 bases between the two germline ends. The CDR3 nucleotides read TGTGCCAGCAGGCCCTACGGGTATGGCTACACCTTC. Encoded protein: CASRPYGYGYTF.

This chain connects TRBV7-9 to TRBJ1-5; 10 nucleotides line up with TRBD1. This CDR3 is 18 amino acids long. From germline, CDR1 is SEHNR and CDR2 FQNEAQ (reference sequence). J was trimmed by 2 bases and V by 5 bases; bases with no gene match: 12. CDR3 residues: CASSPSPRQGARNQPQHF. Here the CDR3 DNA reads TGTGCCAGCAGCCCATCCCCGCGACAGGGGGCCCGCAATCAGCCCCAGCATTTT. The full variable domain, its missing parts supplied by reference TRBV7-9 and TRBJ1-5, is DTGVSQNPRHKITKRGQNVTFRCDPISEHNRLYWYRQTLGQGPEFLTYFQNEAQLEKSRLLSDRFSAERPKGSFSTLEIQRTEQGDSAMYLCASSPSPRQGARNQPQHFGDGTRLSIL.

The chain links TRBV19 to TRBJ2-3; 8 bases line up with TRBD2. This CDR3 comprises 16 residues. Trimming took 5 bases from V and 4 from J; bases not matched to a gene: 11. Germline V lookup: CDR1 LNHDA, CDR2 SQIVND (reference sequence). Here the CDR3 DNA reads TGTGCCAGTAGTCCCCACGAGCGGGGGACGTCAGATACGCAGTATTTT. Its protein is CASSPHERGTSDTQYF.

The chain links TRBV7-9 to TRBJ2-2; tentative D call: TRBD1 (6 bases). The CDR3 sequence is 14 residues long. The germline V and J ends were trimmed by 3 bases and 7 bases, with 12 bases remaining between them. Per the germline V gene, CDR1 is SEHNR and CDR2 is FQNEAQ (reference sequence). The CDR3 loop is CASSFSGANGELFF. The CDR3 nucleotides are TGTGCCAGCAGCTTCTCAGGGGCGAACGGGGAGCTGTTTTTT.

CDR3 loop: CASSLAEVDGYTF. DNA of the CDR3: TGTGCCAGCAGCTTAGCGGAGGTGGATGGCTACACCTTC. The chain carries TRBV11-2 and TRBJ1-2; D is uncertain. The CDR3 contains 13 residues. Germline CDR1 and CDR2: SGHAT and FQNNGV. The germline V and J ends were trimmed by 1 base and 6 bases, with 9 bases remaining between them.

V gene TRBV4-1 combines with J gene TRBJ1-5; D is possibly TRBD1 (6 bases). CDR1 is MGHRA and CDR2 is YSYEKL in the germline V gene. The CDR3 has 15 residues. V lost 0 bases, J lost 2 bases, and 8 bases lay in between. The CDR3 region has the DNA TGCGCCAGCAGCCAAGAACAGGGTGGCAATCAGCCCCAGCATTTT. It codes for CASSQEQGGNQPQHF.

CDR3 coding DNA: TGTGCCAGCAGTCCAATTGAAGCTTTCTTT. This translates into CASSPIEAFF. The chain is built from TRBV7-9 and TRBJ1-1; D remains ambiguous. The germline V gene encodes CDR1 SEHNR and CDR2 FQNEAQ (reference sequence). This CDR3 has 10 amino acids. V lost 6 bases, J lost 7 bases, and 6 bases lay in between. Full variable domain (outside the CDR3, taken from reference TRBV7-9 and TRBJ1-1): DTGVSQNPRHKITKRGQNVTFRCDPISEHNRLYWYRQTLGQGPEFLTYFQNEAQLEKSRLLSDRFSAERPKGSFSTLEIQRTEQGDSAMYLCASSPIEAFFGQGTRLTVV.

The chain employs TRBV27 and TRBJ1-5; a weak D match, TRBD1 (5 bases). This CDR3 contains 15 residues. V was trimmed by 2 bases and J by 4 bases, leaving 12 bases between them. The germline V gene has CDR1 MNHEY and CDR2 SMNVEV (reference sequence). The CDR3 sequence is CASSLGTGGNQPQHF. In DNA, the CDR3 is TGTGCCAGCAGTTTAGGGACCGGAGGGAATCAGCCCCAGCATTTT.

The chain joins TRBV7-9 to TRBJ2-3; tentative D call: TRBD1 (6 bases). The CDR3 extends over 15 amino acids. CDR1 SEHNR and CDR2 FQNEAQ come from the germline V gene (reference sequence). V was cut by 8 bases and J by 4 bases, with 19 bases left in between. CDR3 residues: CASQGPAGPSDTQYF. Here the CDR3 DNA reads TGTGCCAGCCAGGGGCCTGCAGGTCCCTCAGATACGCAGTATTTT.

CDR3 amino acids: CASRSSGGNEQFF. For the CDR3, the DNA is TGTGCCAGCAGGTCTAGCGGGGGCAATGAGCAGTTCTTC. The genes are TRBV5-4 and TRBJ2-1, with TRBD2 identical over 10 bases. The CDR3 is made up of 13 amino acids. Germline assignment: CDR1 SGHNT and CDR2 YYREEE (reference sequence). V was clipped by 5 bases and J by 6 bases; unmatched bases: 2.